The T cell receptor (beta chain) described here comes from a study of blood T cell repertoires in COVID-19. This CDR3 contains 16 residues. The V gene's germline CDR1 is LNHDA and CDR2 SQIVND (reference sequence). The germline V and J ends were trimmed by 1 base and 0 bases, with 11 bases remaining between them. The data were produced by immunoSEQ multiplex PCR, yet TCRdb's version contains in-frame clones alone and is incomplete. There are approximately 120,000 clones in the sample; around four fifths occur only once, and 18% lies in the top ten. The source material was PBMCs or T cells enriched from blood (not recorded which). This receptor was obtained from a man in his thirties or forties who had recovered from COVID-19. The chain links TRBV19 to TRBJ2-3; a possible D gene is TRBD2 (6 bases). The CDR3 region is CASSIGRGSSTDTQYF. CDR3 DNA: TGTGCCAGTAGTATAGGTCGGGGGTCCAGCACAGATACGCAGTATTTT. Full variable domain (remainder filled in from reference TRBV19 and TRBJ2-3): DGGITQSPKYLFRKEGQNVTLSCEQNLNHDAMYWYRQDPGQGLRLIYYSQIVNDFQKGDIAEGYSVSREKKESFPLTVTSAQKNPTAFYLCASSIGRGSSTDTQYFGPGTRLTVL.